The sequence of this T cell receptor (beta chain) was determined in a study of blood T cell repertoires in COVID-19. About the research overall: COVID-19 samples from acute and convalescent phases originated in the United States, Italy and Spain. Nucleic acid was either cDNA or gDNA, and it came from T cells, B-cell-depleted T cells, or PBMCs.

The CDR3 extends over 14 amino acids. CDR1 SGDLS and CDR2 YYNGEE come from the germline V gene. The V end was cut by 3 bases, the J end by 4 bases, with 13 bases between. Authors' data handling: Amplification of reference gene primers was used by the study to estimate nucleated cell counts. Produced via immunoSEQ multiplex PCR; TCRdb's table is partial and in-frame only. The V and J calls and the clone size are those of that table, but D and trimming were determined from the DNA. The data show about 190,000 clones, 70% to 90% seen once. The V call is TRBV9, the J call TRBJ1-2, with D perhaps matching TRBD1 (6 bases). The sequenced sample was peripheral blood. The source is a woman in her forties who had recovered from COVID-19. CDR3: CASSGTGILYGYTF. The CDR3 region has the DNA TGTGCCAGCAGCGGTACAGGGATCCTCTATGGCTACACCTTC.